The 27 T cell receptor beta chains presented below share a single source sample, sequenced in a study of OX40 agonist ivuxolimab in advanced cancers. Using immunoSEQ multiplex PCR, the repertoire was profiled, and TCRdb retains in-frame clones only, with some absent. The sample carries tens of thousands of clones, more than 75% recorded once. The specimen comprised CD4+ or CD8+ T cells sorted from blood, sampled in a trial of the OX40 agonist ivuxolimab. Every receptor here comes from an adult with an advanced solid tumor such as melanoma, head and neck, liver or kidney cancer.

V is TRBV5-5 and J is TRBJ2-5, with 9 bases fitting TRBD1. Germline lookup yields CDR1 SGHKS and CDR2 YYEKEE (reference sequence). V shed 6 bases, J shed 4 bases, and the junction held 13 bases outside the gene matches. The CDR3 contains 16 residues. CDR3 in DNA: TGTGCCAGCACCGCTTCCGGGACAGGGTATGGAGAGACCCAGTACTTC. Residues: CASTASGTGYGETQYF. The whole variable domain, filled in from reference TRBV5-5 and TRBJ2-5, reads DAGVTQSPTHLIKTRGQQVTLRCSPISGHKSVSWYQQVLGQGPQFIFQYYEKEERGRGNFPDRFSARQFPNYSSELNVNALLLGDSALYLCASTASGTGYGETQYFGPGTRLLVL.

This clone has just one count. The J gene is TRBJ1-4, the V gene TRBV29-1; D gene unclear. V dropped 4 bases and J dropped 5 bases, with 8 bases sitting between them. There are 12 residues in the CDR3. Per germline, CDR1 SQVTM and CDR2 ANQGSEA. The CDR3 DNA reads as TGCAGCGTTGGGAAAGAGAATGAAAAACTGTTTTTT. It codes for CSVGKENEKLFF. Combining the CDR3 with reference TRBV29-1 and TRBJ1-4 gives the whole variable domain SAVISQKPSRDICQRGTSLTIQCQVDSQVTMMFWYRQQPGQSLTLIATANQGSEATYESGFVIDKFPISRPNLTFSTLTVSNMSPEDSSIYLCSVGKENEKLFFGSGTQLSVL.

V gene TRBV25-1 combines with J gene TRBJ1-1, with no clear D. V lost 3 bases and J 6 bases, leaving 11 bases between the germline ends. The CDR3 spans 13 residues. Germline V CDR1 and CDR2: MGHDK, SYGVNS. Written as DNA, the CDR3 is TGTGCCAGCAGTGACAGAAGTGCCCCTGAAGCTTTCTTT. As protein: CASSDRSAPEAFF.

The chain couples TRBV5-1 to TRBJ1-1; D gene uncertain. This CDR3 region has 13 residues. Trimming cost V 0 bases and J 1 base, with 4 bases left between them. CDR1 and CDR2 (germline): SGHRS, YFSETQ. Written as DNA, the CDR3 is TGCGCCAGCAGCTTGGCCCCGAACACTGAAGCTTTCTTT. It specifies CASSLAPNTEAFF.

The rearrangement links TRBV7-8 to TRBJ1-5, with D uncertain. CDR3 length: 13 amino acids. V lost 10 bases and J lost 7, with 17 bases in between. CDR1 is SGHVS, CDR2 FQNEAQ, per germline. The CDR3 DNA is TGTGCCACCTCCGGGCAGACGGAACAGCCCCAGCATTTT. This codes for CATSGQTEQPQHF. The variable domain in full, with the rest retrieved from reference TRBV7-8 and TRBJ1-5, is GAGVSQSPRYKVAKRGQDVALRCDPISGHVSLFWYQQALGQGPEFLTYFQNEAQLDKSGLPSDRFFAERPEGSVSTLKIQRTQQEDSAVYLCATSGQTEQPQHFGDGTRLSIL.

CDR3 protein: CASSYSSDSLNQPQHF. CDR3 DNA: TGTGCCAGCAGTTACTCCTCGGATAGTCTCAATCAGCCCCAGCATTTT. The chain employs TRBV6-5 and TRBJ1-5; D gene ambiguous. V lost 0 bases to trimming and J lost 3 bases, with 12 bases between them. The CDR3 runs to 16 residues. Per the germline V gene, CDR1 is MNHEY and CDR2 is SVGAGI.

Only one count was recorded for this clone. The genes are TRBV28 and TRBJ1-1; D ambiguous. This CDR3 has 16 amino acids. Per germline, CDR1 MDHEN and CDR2 SYDVKM. The V and J ends lost 2 bases and 6 bases respectively, with 19 bases between them. CDR3 protein: CASSLRGEYERAEAFF. The CDR3 region has the DNA TGTGCCAGCAGTTTACGGGGTGAATACGAACGCGCTGAAGCTTTCTTT.

The rearrangement joins TRBV6-1 to TRBJ2-7; the D gene is possibly TRBD1 (6 bases). The CDR3 is 14 residues long. Trimming took 5 bases from V and 3 from J, leaving 14 bases between them. CDR1 MNHNS and CDR2 SASEGT come from the germline V gene. The CDR3 spells CASSPTDSYYEQYF. The CDR3 DNA follows: TGTGCCAGCAGTCCTACGGACAGTTACTACGAGCAGTACTTC.

J is TRBJ2-1 and V is TRBV6-5; TRBD2 is a possible D gene (5 bases). Trimming took off 0 bases at V and 0 bases at J, with 9 bases between the two ends. Germline CDR1 and CDR2: MNHEY and SVGAGI. The length of the CDR3 is 16 residues. This chain's CDR3 is CASSYSTGSSYNEQFF. The CDR3 DNA is TGTGCCAGCAGTTACTCGACTGGGAGCTCCTACAATGAGCAGTTCTTC.

The chain carries TRBV6-5 and TRBJ2-2; maybe TRBD1 (6 bases). CDR1 is MNHEY and CDR2 is SVGAGI in the germline V gene. Trimming took 6 bases from V and 6 from J, leaving 14 bases between them. The CDR3 runs 14 residues. The CDR3 sequence: CASRLRGRSGELFF. The CDR3 DNA is TGTGCCAGCAGGCTCAGGGGAAGGTCCGGGGAGCTGTTTTTT.

The CDR3 bases are TGTGCCAGCAGTTACTCGACAGGCAACACTGAAGCTTTCTTT. It translates to CASSYSTGNTEAFF. The genes are TRBV6-5 and TRBJ1-1; TRBD1 might be the D (6 bases). The V end was cut by 0 bases, the J end by 2 bases, with 7 bases between. Germline loops: CDR1 MNHEY, CDR2 SVGAGI. This CDR3 is built from 14 residues.

This sequence joins TRBV15 and TRBJ2-3, with D perhaps being TRBD1 or TRBD2 (6 bases each). CDR3 size: 17 residues. Deletions cut 5 bases from V and 4 bases from J, with 22 bases between. Germline V lookup: CDR1 LNHNV, CDR2 YYDKDF (reference sequence). CDR3 bases: TGTGCCACCAGCGGCGGACTGGGGGGCTTCGAGGCAGATACGCAGTATTTT. This sequence encodes CATSGGLGGFEADTQYF. Combining the CDR3 with reference TRBV15 and TRBJ2-3 gives the whole variable domain DAMVIQNPRYQVTQFGKPVTLSCSQTLNHNVMYWYQQKSSQAPKLLFHYYDKDFNNEADTPDNFQSRRPNTSFCFLDIRSPGLGDTAMYLCATSGGLGGFEADTQYFGPGTRLTVL.

This clone was observed a single time. CDR3 sequence reads: CASSPPAQGAHGNTIYF. In DNA, the CDR3 is TGTGCCAGCTCACCACCGGCACAGGGGGCACACGGAAACACCATATATTTT. V gene TRBV18 combines with J gene TRBJ1-3; 9 nucleotides align to TRBD1. V lost 0 bases to trimming and J lost 4 bases; unmatched junction nucleotides: 7. CDR1 KGHSH and CDR2 LQKENI come from the germline V gene. The CDR3 sequence is 17 residues long.

A word on this clone: Other DNA variants within this sample encode the same CDR3. The genes are TRBV7-7 and TRBJ1-1, with D possibly matching TRBD1 (5 bases). Germline V gene data show CDR1 as SSHAT and CDR2 as FNYEAQ (reference sequence). With 5 bases removed from V and 1 base from J, the gap between germline ends came to 11 bases. CDR3 length: 14 amino acids. The CDR3 nucleotides read TGTGCCAGCAGCGTAAGGGGAGAGAACACTGAAGCTTTCTTT. This sequence encodes CASSVRGENTEAFF.

J is TRBJ2-3 and V is TRBV27; no clear D gene. V lost 8 bases to trimming and J lost 3 bases, with 15 bases between them. Per the germline V gene, CDR1 is MNHEY and CDR2 is SMNVEV (reference sequence). The CDR3 loop spans 14 amino acids. Here the CDR3 reads CASRYGSWTDTQYF. CDR3 coding DNA: TGTGCCAGCCGGTATGGATCGTGGACAGATACGCAGTATTTT.

The genes are TRBV19 and TRBJ2-3; weak D call: TRBD2 (5 bases). Trimming cost V 4 bases and J 3 bases, with 8 bases left between them. From germline, CDR1 is LNHDA and CDR2 SQIVND (reference sequence). The CDR3 runs 13 residues. CDR3 amino acids: CASSSGQTDTQYF. DNA for the CDR3: TGTGCCAGTAGTAGCGGGCAAACAGATACGCAGTATTTT. The full variable domain, rest sourced from reference TRBV19 and TRBJ2-3, is DGGITQSPKYLFRKEGQNVTLSCEQNLNHDAMYWYRQDPGQGLRLIYYSQIVNDFQKGDIAEGYSVSREKKESFPLTVTSAQKNPTAFYLCASSSGQTDTQYFGPGTRLTVL.

V usage is TRBV6-1 and J usage is TRBJ2-2; D remains unclear. V shed 6 bases and J shed 1 base, with 3 bases lying between them. In germline, CDR1 is MNHNS, CDR2 SASEGT. The CDR3 extends over 12 amino acids. As DNA, the CDR3 is TGTGCCAGCAGACAGAACACCGGGGAGCTGTTTTTT. This gives the protein CASRQNTGELFF.

J is TRBJ1-4 and V is TRBV2; 9 positions agree with TRBD1. The V gene's germline CDR1 is SNHLY and CDR2 FYNNEI. Trimming cost V 5 bases and J 6 bases; bases outside gene matches: 4. CDR3 length: 14 residues. CDR3 bases: TGTGCCAGCAGTCGGAGACAGGGGGATGAAAAACTGTTTTTT. Protein: CASSRRQGDEKLFF.

The gene calls are TRBV29-1 and TRBJ2-2; D might be TRBD1 (5 bases). From germline, CDR1 is SQVTM and CDR2 ANQGSEA. V gave up 6 bases and J gave up 5 bases, with 16 bases separating them. This CDR3 has 14 amino acids. CDR3 in amino acids: CSVQRAGLTGELFF. The CDR3 DNA reads TGCAGCGTCCAAAGGGCAGGGTTAACCGGGGAGCTGTTTTTT.

This clone was observed once. The chain carries TRBV7-2 and TRBJ2-3; 7 bases align to TRBD2. CDR3 length: 19 amino acids. The J segment lost 1 base and the V segment lost 2 bases, leaving 15 bases of the junction unmatched. In germline, CDR1 is SGHTA, CDR2 FQGNSA. As DNA, the CDR3 is TGTGCCAGCAGCTTAAGGACGGTTAGCGGGCCCTGGGGCACAGATACGCAGTATTTT. Protein sequence: CASSLRTVSGPWGTDTQYF.

This clone came up once. This chain uses TRBV9 with TRBJ1-6; TRBD1 aligns across 7 bases. The CDR3 spans 17 residues. The germline V gene encodes CDR1 SGDLS and CDR2 YYNGEE. The V and J ends lost 0 bases and 6 bases, in that order; junction bases with no gene match: 9. This chain's CDR3 is CASSVGQQGRSNSPLHF. The DNA of the CDR3 is TGTGCCAGCAGCGTAGGGCAACAGGGGAGAAGTAATTCACCCCTCCACTTT.

The chain has TRBV14 and TRBJ1-3, with D perhaps matching TRBD1 (5 bases). The CDR3 has 15 amino acids. V lost 2 bases, J lost 1 base, and 9 bases lay in between. Germline V gives CDR1 SGHDN, CDR2 FVKESK. CDR3 protein: CASSQLQDSGNTIYF. The CDR3 region has the DNA TGTGCCAGCAGCCAATTACAGGATTCTGGAAACACCATATATTTT.

The chain has TRBV5-1 and TRBJ2-1; TRBD2 aligns across 12 bases. The V gene's germline CDR1 is SGHRS and CDR2 YFSETQ. J lost 8 bases, V lost 0 bases, and 3 bases had no gene match. The CDR3 is 15 residues long. This chain's CDR3 is CASSLATSGGDEQFF. The CDR3 bases are TGCGCCAGCAGCTTGGCGACTAGCGGGGGTGATGAGCAGTTCTTC.

This chain joins TRBV7-3 and TRBJ2-5; TRBD1 agrees at 8 bases. This CDR3 has 14 amino acids. Per the germline V gene, CDR1 is SGHTA and CDR2 is FQGTGA. Germline trimming cut 5 bases from V and 5 bases from J; bases unmatched to any gene: 7. CDR3 in DNA: TGTGCCAGCAGCCGTACAGGGGGTGGGGAGACCCAGTACTTC. It codes for CASSRTGGGETQYF. Looking up the rest from reference TRBV7-3 and TRBJ2-5 gives the full variable domain: GAGVSQTPSNKVTEKGKYVELRCDPISGHTALYWYRQSLGQGPEFLIYFQGTGAADDSGLPNDRFFAVRPEGSVSTLKIQRTERGDSAVYLCASSRTGGGETQYFGPGTRLLVL.

This chain uses TRBV5-5 with TRBJ2-6; the D is unclear. V shed 2 bases and J shed 3 bases, with 3 bases lying between them. This CDR3 comprises 13 residues. Germline CDR1 reads SGHKS; CDR2 reads YYEKEE (reference sequence). For the CDR3, the DNA is TGTGCCAGCAGCTTAGATGGGGCCAACGTCCTGACTTTC. This sequence encodes CASSLDGANVLTF.

This sequence joins TRBV18 and TRBJ1-2; no definite D call. V lost 3 bases and J lost 6, with 14 bases in between. In germline, CDR1 is KGHSH, CDR2 LQKENI. The CDR3 is 14 residues long. The CDR3 region has the DNA TGTGCCAGCTCACCGTTCGCGGAGAAGGATGGCTACACCTTC. Protein: CASSPFAEKDGYTF.

The chain is built from TRBV27 and TRBJ1-5, with D perhaps TRBD1 (5 bases). V was pared by 3 bases and J by 5 bases, with 8 bases between. CDR3 length: 13 amino acids. Germline CDR1 and CDR2: MNHEY and SMNVEV (reference sequence). CDR3 residues: CASSFLRDQPQHF. CDR3 nucleotides: TGTGCCAGCAGTTTTCTCAGGGATCAGCCCCAGCATTTT.